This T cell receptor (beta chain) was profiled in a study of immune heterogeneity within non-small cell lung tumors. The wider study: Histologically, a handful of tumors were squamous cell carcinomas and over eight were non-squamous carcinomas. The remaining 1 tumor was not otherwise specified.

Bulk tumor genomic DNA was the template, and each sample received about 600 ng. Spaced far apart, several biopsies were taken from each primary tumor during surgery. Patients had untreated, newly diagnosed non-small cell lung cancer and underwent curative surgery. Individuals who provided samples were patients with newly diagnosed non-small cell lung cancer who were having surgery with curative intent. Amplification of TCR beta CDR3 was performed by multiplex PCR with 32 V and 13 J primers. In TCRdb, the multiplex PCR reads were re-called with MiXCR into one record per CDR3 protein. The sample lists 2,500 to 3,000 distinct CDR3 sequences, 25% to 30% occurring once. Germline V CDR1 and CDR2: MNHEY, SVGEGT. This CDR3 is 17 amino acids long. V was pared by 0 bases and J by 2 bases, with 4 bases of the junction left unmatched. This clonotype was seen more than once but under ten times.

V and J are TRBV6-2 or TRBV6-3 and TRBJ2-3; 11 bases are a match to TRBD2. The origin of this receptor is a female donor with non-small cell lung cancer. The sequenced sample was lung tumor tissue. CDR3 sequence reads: CASSYSNSGRDTDTQYF. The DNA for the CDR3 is TGTGCCAGCAGTTACTCGAATAGCGGGAGGGACACAGATACGCAGTATTTT.